This T cell receptor (beta chain) was captured in a study of T cells in Graves' hyperthyroidism and ophthalmopathy. Broader study findings: Ophthalmopathy stood apart from stable hyperthyroidism in a 13 V-J model.

RNA transcripts yielded amplified TCR beta CDR3 regions. Carried out on the TCR CDR3, a first-round RT-PCR used the HTBI primer set. Each CDR3 protein is one row after TCRdb ran MiXCR on the multiplex PCR reads. The table shows 250,000 to 300,000 distinct CDR3 sequences, with 10% to 15% occurring only once. The ends were cut back, 5 bases at V and 6 bases at J, with 11 bases in the middle. The length of the CDR3 is 11 residues. Germline values: CDR1 DFQATT, CDR2 SNEGSKA (reference sequence). On this clonotype itself: Its antigen is unidentified.

The receptor's source is a woman in her twenties or thirties with Graves' hyperthyroidism that later progressed to Graves' ophthalmopathy. V is TRBV20-1 and J is TRBJ2-7; no clear D. Sequencing was done on a sample of blood. The DNA of the CDR3 is TGCAGTGCTGCCTCCCCCCCCGAGCAGTACTTC. Its translation is CSAASPPEQYF.